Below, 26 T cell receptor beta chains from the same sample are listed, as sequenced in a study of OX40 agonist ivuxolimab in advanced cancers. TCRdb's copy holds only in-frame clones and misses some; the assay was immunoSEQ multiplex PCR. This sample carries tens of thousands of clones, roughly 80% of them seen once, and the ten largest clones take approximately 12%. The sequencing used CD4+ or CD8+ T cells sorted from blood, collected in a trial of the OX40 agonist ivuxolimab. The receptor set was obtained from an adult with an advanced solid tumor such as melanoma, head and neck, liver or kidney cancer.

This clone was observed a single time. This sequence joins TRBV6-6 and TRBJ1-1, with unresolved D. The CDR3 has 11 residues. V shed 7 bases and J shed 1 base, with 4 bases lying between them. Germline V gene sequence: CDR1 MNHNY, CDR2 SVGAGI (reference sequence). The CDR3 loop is CASNGNTEAFF. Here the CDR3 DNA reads TGTGCCAGCAACGGGAACACTGAAGCTTTCTTT.

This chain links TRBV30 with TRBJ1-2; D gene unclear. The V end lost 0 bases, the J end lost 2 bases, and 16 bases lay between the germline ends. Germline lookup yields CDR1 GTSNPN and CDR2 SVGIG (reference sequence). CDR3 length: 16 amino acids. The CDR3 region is CAWSVLPIGSNYGYTF. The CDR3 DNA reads TGTGCCTGGAGTGTACTCCCTATAGGGAGCAACTATGGCTACACCTTC. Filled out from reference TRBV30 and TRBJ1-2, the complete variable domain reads SQTIHQWPATLVQPVGSPLSLECTVEGTSNPNLYWYRQAAGRGLQLLFYSVGIGQISSEVPQNLSASRPQDRQFILSSKKLLLSDSGFYLCAWSVLPIGSNYGYTFGSGTRLTVV.

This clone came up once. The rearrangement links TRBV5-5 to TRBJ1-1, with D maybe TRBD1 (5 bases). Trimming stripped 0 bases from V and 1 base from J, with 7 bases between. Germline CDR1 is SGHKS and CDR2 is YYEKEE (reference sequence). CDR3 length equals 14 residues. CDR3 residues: CASSLVQGNTEAFF. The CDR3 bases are TGTGCCAGCAGCTTGGTCCAGGGGAACACTGAAGCTTTCTTT.

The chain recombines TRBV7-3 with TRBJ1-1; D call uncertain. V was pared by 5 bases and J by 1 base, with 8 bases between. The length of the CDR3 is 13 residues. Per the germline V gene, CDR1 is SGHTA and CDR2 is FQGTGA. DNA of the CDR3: TGTGCCAGCAGCGTCTACAGGAACACTGAAGCTTTCTTT. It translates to CASSVYRNTEAFF.

In DNA, the CDR3 is TGTGCCAGTAGTATTGTTTTAGGGACAGGAATTTTCGATGAGCAGTTCTTC. As protein: CASSIVLGTGIFDEQFF. The chain carries TRBV19 and TRBJ2-1; 8 bases fit TRBD1. Germline CDR1 is LNHDA and CDR2 is SQIVND (reference sequence). V trimming: 3 bases; J trimming: 8 bases; junction bases outside the gene matches: 15. The CDR3 runs to 17 residues.

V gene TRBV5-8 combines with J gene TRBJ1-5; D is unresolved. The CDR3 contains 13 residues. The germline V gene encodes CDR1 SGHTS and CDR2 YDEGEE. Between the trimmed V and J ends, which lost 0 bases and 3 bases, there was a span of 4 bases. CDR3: CASSLATNQPQHF. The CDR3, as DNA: TGTGCCAGCAGCTTGGCCACCAATCAGCCCCAGCATTTT.

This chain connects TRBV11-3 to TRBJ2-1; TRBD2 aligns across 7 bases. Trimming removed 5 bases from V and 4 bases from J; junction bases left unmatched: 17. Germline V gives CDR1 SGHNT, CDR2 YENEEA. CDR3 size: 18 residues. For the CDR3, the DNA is TGTGCCAGCAGCCCCGGCGGGCTAGCGGCGGATTTTTACAATGAGCAGTTCTTC. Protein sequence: CASSPGGLAADFYNEQFF.

CDR3 bases: TGCGCCAGCAGCACGGGAGGCGGGGAGCTGTTTTTT. Encoded protein: CASSTGGGELFF. The rearrangement links TRBV5-1 to TRBJ2-2; 7 bases align to TRBD2. V lost 4 bases and J lost 7; bases outside the gene matches: 1. Per the germline V gene, CDR1 is SGHRS and CDR2 is YFSETQ. The CDR3 is 12 amino acids.

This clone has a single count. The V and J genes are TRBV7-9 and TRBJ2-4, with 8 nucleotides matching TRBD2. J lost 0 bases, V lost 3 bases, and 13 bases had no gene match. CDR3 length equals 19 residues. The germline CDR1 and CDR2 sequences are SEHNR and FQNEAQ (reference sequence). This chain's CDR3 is CASSFLLARGVGAKNIQYF. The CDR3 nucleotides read TGTGCCAGCAGCTTCCTCTTGGCGCGGGGGGTAGGAGCCAAAAACATTCAGTACTTC.

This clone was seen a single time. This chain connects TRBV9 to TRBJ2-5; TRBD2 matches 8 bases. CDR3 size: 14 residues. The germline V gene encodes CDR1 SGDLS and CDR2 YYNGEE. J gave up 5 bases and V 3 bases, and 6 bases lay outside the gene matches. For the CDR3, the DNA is TGTGCCAGCAGCGCCGGGGGGGCCGTGGAGACCCAGTACTTC. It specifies CASSAGGAVETQYF.

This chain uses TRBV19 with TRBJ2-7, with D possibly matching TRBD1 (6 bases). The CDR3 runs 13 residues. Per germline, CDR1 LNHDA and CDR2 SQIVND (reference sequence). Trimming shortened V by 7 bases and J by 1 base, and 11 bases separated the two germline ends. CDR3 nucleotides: TGTGCCAGTACCGGGACACAGTCCTACGAGCAGTACTTC. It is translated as CASTGTQSYEQYF. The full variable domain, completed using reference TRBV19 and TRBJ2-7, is DGGITQSPKYLFRKEGQNVTLSCEQNLNHDAMYWYRQDPGQGLRLIYYSQIVNDFQKGDIAEGYSVSREKKESFPLTVTSAQKNPTAFYLCASTGTQSYEQYFGPGTRLTVT.

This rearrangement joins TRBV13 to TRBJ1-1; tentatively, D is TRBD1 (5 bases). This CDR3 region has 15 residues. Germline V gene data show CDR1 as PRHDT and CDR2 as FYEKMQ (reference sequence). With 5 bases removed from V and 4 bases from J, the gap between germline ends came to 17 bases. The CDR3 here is CASSERLGGSTEAFF. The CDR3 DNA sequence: TGTGCCAGCAGCGAACGACTGGGGGGGTCCACTGAAGCTTTCTTT.

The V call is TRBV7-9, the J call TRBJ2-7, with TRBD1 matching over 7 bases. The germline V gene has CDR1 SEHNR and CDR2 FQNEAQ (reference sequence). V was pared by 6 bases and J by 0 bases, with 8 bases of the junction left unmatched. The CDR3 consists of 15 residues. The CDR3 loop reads CASSLPGQPSYEQYF. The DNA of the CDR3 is TGTGCCAGCAGTCTTCCGGGACAGCCCTCCTACGAGCAGTACTTC.

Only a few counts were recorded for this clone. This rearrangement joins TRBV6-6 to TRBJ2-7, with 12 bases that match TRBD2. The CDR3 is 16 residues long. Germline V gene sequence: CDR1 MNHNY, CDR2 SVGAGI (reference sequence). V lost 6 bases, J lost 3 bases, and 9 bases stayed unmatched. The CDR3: CASSQPRLAGDYEQYF. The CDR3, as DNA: TGTGCCAGCAGCCAACCAAGACTAGCGGGGGACTACGAGCAGTACTTC.

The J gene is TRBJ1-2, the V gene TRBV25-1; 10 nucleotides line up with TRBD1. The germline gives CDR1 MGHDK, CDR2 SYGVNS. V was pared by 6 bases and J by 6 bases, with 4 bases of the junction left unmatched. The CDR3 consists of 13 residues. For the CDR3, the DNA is TGTGCCAGCAGCACCGGACAGGGGGATGGCTACACCTTC. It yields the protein CASSTGQGDGYTF.

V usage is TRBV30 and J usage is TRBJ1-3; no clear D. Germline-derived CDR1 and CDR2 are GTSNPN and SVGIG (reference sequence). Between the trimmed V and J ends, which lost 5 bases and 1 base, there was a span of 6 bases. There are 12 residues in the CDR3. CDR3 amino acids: CAWGQSGNTIYF. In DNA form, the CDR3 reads TGTGCCTGGGGGCAGTCTGGAAACACCATATATTTT.

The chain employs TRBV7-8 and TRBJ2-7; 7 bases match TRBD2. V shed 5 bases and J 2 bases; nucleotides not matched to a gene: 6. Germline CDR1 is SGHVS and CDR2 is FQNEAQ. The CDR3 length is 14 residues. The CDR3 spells CASSPSGVAYEQYF. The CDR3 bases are TGTGCCAGCAGCCCAAGCGGGGTTGCCTACGAGCAGTACTTC.

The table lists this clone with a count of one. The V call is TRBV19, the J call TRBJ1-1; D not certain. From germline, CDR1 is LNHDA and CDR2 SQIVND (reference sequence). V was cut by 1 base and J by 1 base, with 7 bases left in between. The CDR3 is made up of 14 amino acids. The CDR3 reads CASSIGITNTEAFF. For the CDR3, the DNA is TGTGCCAGTAGTATAGGGATAACGAACACTGAAGCTTTCTTT.

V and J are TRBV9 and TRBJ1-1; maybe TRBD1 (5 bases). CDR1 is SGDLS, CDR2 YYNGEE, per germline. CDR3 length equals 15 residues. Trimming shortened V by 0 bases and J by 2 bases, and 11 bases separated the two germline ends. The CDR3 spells CASSVGAGGNTEAFF. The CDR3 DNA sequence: TGTGCCAGCAGCGTAGGGGCGGGGGGAAACACTGAAGCTTTCTTT.

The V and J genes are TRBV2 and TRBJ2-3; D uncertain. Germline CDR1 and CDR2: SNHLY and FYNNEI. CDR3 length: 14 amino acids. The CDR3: CASESRVGSDTQYF. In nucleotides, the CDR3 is TGTGCTTCGGAGTCTAGGGTGGGATCAGATACGCAGTATTTT.

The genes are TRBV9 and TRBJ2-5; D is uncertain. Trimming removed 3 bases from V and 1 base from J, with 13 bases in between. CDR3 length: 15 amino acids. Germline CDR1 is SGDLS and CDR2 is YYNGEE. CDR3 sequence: CASSGSALPQETQYF. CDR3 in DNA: TGTGCCAGCAGCGGATCCGCTTTACCCCAAGAGACCCAGTACTTC.

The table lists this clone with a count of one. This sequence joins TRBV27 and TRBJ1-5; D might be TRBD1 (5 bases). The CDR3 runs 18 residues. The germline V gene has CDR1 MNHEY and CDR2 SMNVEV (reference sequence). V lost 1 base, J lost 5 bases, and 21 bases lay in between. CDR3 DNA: TGTGCCAGCAGTTTATTGAACGGTGATACAGGTTTATATCAGCCCCAGCATTTT. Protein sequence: CASSLLNGDTGLYQPQHF.

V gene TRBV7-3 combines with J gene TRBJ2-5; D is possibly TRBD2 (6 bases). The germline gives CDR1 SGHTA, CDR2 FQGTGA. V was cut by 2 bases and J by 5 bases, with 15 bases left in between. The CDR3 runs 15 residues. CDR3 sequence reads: CASSLLGLPPETQYF. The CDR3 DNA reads TGTGCCAGCAGCTTACTGGGACTCCCCCCCGAGACCCAGTACTTC.

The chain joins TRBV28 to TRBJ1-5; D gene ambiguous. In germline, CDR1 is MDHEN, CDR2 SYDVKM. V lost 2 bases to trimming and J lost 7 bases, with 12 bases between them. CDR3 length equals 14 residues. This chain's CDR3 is CASSLDRRLQPQHF. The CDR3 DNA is TGTGCCAGCAGTTTAGACCGGAGGTTACAGCCCCAGCATTTT. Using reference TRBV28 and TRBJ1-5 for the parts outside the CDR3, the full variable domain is DVKVTQSSRYLVKRTGEKVFLECVQDMDHENMFWYRQDPGLGLRLIYFSYDVKMKEKGDIPEGYSVSREKKERFSLILESASTNQTSMYLCASSLDRRLQPQHFGDGTRLSIL.

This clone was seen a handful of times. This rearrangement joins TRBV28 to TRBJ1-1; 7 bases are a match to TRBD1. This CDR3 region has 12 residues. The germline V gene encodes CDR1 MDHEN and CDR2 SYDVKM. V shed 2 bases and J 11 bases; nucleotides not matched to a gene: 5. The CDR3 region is CASSLARGRAFF. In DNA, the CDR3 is TGTGCCAGCAGTTTAGCCAGGGGGAGGGCTTTCTTT. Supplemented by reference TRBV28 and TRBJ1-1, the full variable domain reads DVKVTQSSRYLVKRTGEKVFLECVQDMDHENMFWYRQDPGLGLRLIYFSYDVKMKEKGDIPEGYSVSREKKERFSLILESASTNQTSMYLCASSLARGRAFFGQGTRLTVV.

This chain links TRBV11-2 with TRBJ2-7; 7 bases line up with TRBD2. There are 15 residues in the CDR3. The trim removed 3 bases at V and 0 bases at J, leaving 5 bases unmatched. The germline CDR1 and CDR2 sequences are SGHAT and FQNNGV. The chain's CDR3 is CASSLILATSYEQYF. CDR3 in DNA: TGTGCCAGCAGCTTGATACTAGCGACCTCCTACGAGCAGTACTTC.